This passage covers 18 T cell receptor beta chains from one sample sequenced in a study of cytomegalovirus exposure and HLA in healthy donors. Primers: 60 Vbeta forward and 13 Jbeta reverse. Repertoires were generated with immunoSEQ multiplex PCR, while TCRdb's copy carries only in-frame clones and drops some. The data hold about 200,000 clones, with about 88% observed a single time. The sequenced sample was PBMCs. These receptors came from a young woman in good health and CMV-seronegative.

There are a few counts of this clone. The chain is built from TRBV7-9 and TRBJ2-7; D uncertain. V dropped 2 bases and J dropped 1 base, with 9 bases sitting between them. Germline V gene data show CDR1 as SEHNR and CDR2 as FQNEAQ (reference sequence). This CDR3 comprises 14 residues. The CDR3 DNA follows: TGTGCCAGCAGCTTAATGGGCTTATCCTACGAGCAGTACTTC. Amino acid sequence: CASSLMGLSYEQYF. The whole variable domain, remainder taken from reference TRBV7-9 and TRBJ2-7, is DTGVSQNPRHKITKRGQNVTFRCDPISEHNRLYWYRQTLGQGPEFLTYFQNEAQLEKSRLLSDRFSAERPKGSFSTLEIQRTEQGDSAMYLCASSLMGLSYEQYFGPGTRLTVT.

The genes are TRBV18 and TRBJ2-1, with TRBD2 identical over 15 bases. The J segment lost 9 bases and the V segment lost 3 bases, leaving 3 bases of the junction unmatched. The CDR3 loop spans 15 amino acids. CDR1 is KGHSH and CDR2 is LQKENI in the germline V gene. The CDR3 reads CASSPPGLAGGEQFF. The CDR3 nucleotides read TGTGCCAGCTCACCTCCGGGACTAGCGGGGGGTGAGCAGTTCTTC.

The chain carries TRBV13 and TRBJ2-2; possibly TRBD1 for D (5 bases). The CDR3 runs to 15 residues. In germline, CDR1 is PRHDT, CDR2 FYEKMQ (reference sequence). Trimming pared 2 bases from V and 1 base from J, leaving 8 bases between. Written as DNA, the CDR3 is TGTGCCAGCAGCTTAAAGGGGCTGAACACCGGGGAGCTGTTTTTT. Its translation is CASSLKGLNTGELFF.

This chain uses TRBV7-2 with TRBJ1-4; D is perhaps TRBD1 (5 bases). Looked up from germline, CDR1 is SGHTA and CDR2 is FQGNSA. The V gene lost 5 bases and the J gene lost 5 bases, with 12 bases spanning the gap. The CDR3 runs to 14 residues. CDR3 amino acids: CASSTGTLNEKLFF. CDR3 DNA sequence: TGTGCCAGCAGCACCGGGACTCTGAATGAAAAACTGTTTTTT.

This CDR3 is CASSLPGASLNEKLFF. The CDR3 DNA reads as TGCGCCAGCAGCTTGCCAGGGGCCTCTCTTAATGAAAAACTGTTTTTT. J is TRBJ1-4 and V is TRBV5-1, with D possibly matching TRBD1 (6 bases). The CDR3 has 16 amino acids. The V end was cut by 1 base, the J end by 4 bases, with 14 bases between. CDR1 is SGHRS, CDR2 YFSETQ, per germline.

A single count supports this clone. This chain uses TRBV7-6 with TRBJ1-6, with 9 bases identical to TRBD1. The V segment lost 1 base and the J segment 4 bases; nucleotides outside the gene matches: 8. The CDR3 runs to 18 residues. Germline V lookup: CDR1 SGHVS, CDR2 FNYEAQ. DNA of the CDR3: TGTGCCAGCAGCTTAGGGCCAGGGGACAGGGCGTATAATTCACCCCTCCACTTT. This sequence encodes CASSLGPGDRAYNSPLHF.

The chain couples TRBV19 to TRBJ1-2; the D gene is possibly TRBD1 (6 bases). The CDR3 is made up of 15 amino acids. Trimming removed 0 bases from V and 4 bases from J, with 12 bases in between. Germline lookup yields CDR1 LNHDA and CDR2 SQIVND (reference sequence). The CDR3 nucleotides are TGTGCCAGTAGTATAGATAGGACAGAGACCTATGGCTACACCTTC. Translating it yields CASSIDRTETYGYTF.

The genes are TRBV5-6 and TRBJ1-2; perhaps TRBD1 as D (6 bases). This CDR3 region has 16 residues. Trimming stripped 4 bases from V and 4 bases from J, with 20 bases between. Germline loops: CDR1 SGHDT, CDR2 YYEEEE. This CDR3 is CASSLGAVYNSYGYTF. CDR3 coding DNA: TGTGCCAGCAGCCTGGGGGCAGTTTATAACTCCTATGGCTACACCTTC.

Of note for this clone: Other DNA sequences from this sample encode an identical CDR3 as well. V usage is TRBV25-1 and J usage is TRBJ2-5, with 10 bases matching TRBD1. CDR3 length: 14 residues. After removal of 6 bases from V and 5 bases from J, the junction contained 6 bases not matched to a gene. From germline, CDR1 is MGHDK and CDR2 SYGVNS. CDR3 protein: CASRTGGREETQYF. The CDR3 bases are TGTGCCAGCAGGACAGGGGGCCGGGAGGAGACCCAGTACTTC.

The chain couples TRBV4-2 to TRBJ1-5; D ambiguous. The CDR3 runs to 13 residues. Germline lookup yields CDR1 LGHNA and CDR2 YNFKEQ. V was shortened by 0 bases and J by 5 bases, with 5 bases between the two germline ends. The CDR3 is CASSQDRDQPQHF. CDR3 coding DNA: TGTGCCAGCAGCCAAGATCGGGATCAGCCCCAGCATTTT.

DNA for the CDR3: TGTGCCAGCAGCTTTGACAGGGGCTACGAGCAGTACTTC. Translated: CASSFDRGYEQYF. The chain employs TRBV13 and TRBJ2-7; 8 nucleotides match TRBD1. CDR1 PRHDT and CDR2 FYEKMQ come from the germline V gene (reference sequence). This CDR3 contains 13 residues. Trimming removed 3 bases from V and 3 bases from J; junction bases left unmatched: 1.

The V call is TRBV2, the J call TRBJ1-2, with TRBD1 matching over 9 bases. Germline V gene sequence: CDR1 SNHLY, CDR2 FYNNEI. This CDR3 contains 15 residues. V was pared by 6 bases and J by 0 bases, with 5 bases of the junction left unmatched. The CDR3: CASSPDRGANYGYTF. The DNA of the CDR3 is TGTGCCAGCAGCCCAGACAGGGGGGCTAACTATGGCTACACCTTC.

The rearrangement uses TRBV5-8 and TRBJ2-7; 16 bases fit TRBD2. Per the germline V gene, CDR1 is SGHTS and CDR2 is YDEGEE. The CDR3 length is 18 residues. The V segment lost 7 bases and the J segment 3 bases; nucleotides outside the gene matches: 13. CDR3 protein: CASGIPGLAGGPNYEQYF. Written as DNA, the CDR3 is TGTGCCAGCGGAATTCCGGGACTAGCGGGGGGGCCGAACTACGAGCAGTACTTC.

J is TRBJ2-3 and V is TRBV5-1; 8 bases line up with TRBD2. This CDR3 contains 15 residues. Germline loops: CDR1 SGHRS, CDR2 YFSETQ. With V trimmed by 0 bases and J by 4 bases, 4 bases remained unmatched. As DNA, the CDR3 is TGCGCCAGCAGCTTGGGCAGCGGGAGCTCAGATACGCAGTATTTT. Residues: CASSLGSGSSDTQYF.

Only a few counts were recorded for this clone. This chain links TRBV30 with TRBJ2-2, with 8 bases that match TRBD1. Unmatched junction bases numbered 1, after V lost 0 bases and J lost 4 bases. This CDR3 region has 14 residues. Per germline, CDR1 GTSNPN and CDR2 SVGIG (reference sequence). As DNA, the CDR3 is TGTGCCTGGAGTGTGGGGACAGGCACCGGGGAGCTGTTTTTT. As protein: CAWSVGTGTGELFF.

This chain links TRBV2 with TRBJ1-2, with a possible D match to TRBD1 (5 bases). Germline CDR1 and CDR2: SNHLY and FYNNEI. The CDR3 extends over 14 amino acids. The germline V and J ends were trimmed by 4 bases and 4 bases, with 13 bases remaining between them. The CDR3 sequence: CASSVEAGGYGYTF. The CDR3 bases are TGTGCCAGCAGTGTCGAGGCGGGGGGCTATGGCTACACCTTC.

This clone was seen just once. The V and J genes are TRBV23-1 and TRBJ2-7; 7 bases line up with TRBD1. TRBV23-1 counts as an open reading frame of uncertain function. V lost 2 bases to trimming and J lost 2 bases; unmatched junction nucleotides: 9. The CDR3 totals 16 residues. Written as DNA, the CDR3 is TGCGCCAGCAGTCAAGGCAGGGGGTGCCAGCCCTACGAGCAGTACTTC. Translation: CASSQGRGCQPYEQYF.

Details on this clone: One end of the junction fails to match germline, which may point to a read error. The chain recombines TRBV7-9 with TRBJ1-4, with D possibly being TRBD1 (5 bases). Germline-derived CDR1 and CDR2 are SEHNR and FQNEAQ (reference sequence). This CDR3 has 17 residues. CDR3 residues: CSSSSTRGLAGGEKLFF. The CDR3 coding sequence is TGTTCCAGCAGCTCTACACGGGGACTGGCTGGGGGGGAAAAACTGTTTTTT.